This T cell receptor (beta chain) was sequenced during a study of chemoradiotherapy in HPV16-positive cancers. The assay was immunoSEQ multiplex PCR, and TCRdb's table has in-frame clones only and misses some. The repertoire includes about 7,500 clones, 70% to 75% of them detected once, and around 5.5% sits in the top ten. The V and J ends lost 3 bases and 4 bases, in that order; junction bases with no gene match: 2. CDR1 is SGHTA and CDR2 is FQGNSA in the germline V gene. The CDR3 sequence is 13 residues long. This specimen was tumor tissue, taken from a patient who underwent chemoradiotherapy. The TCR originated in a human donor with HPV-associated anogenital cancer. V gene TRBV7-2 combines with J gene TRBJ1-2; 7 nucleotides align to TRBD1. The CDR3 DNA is TGTGCCAGCAGCTTCGACAGGGCCTATGGCTACACCTTC. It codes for CASSFDRAYGYTF.